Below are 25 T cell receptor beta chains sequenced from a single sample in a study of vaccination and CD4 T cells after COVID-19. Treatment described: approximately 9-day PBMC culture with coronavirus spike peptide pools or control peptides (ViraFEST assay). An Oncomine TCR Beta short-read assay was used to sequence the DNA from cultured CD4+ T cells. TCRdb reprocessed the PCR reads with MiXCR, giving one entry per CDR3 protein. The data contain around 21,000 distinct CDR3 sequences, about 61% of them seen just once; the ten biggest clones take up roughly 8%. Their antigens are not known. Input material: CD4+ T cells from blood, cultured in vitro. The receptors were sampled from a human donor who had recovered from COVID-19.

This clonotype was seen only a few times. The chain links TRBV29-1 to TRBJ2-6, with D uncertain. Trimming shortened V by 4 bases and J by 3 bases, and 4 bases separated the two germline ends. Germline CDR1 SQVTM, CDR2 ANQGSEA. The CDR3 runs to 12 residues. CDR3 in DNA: TGCAGCGTTGGGGGTGGGGCCAACGTCCTGACTTTC. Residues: CSVGGGANVLTF.

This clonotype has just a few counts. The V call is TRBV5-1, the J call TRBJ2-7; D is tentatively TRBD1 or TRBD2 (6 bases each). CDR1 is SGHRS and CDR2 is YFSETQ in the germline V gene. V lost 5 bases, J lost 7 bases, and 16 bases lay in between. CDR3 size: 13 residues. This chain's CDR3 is CASRRDTQGEQYF. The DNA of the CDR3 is TGCGCCAGCAGGCGGGACACCCAGGGGGAGCAGTACTTC.

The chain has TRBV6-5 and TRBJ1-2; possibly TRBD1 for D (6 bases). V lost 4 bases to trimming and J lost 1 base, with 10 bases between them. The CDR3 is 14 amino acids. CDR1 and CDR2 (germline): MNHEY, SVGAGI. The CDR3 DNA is TGTGCCAGCAGTTCAGCAGGGGTTAACTATGGCTACACCTTC. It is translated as CASSSAGVNYGYTF.

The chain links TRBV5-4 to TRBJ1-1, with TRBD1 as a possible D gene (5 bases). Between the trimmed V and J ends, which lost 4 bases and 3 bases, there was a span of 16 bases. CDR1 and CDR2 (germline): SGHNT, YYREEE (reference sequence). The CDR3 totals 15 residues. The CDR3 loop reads CASSPLGPEDTEAFF. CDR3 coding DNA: TGTGCCAGCAGCCCACTGGGACCCGAGGACACTGAAGCTTTCTTT.

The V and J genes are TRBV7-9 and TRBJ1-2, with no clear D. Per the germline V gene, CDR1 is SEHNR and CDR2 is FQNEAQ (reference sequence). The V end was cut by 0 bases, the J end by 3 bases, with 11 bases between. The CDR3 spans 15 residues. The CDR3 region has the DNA TGTGCCAGCAGCTTAGCTTCGGCCGCCGACTATGGCTACACCTTC. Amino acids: CASSLASAADYGYTF.

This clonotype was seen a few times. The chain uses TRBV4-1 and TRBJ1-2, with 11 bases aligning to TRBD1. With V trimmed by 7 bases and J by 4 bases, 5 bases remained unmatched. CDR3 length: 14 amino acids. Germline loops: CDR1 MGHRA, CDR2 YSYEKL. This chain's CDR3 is CASTRTGGLYGYTF. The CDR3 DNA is TGCGCCAGCACCCGGACAGGGGGCCTCTATGGCTACACCTTC.

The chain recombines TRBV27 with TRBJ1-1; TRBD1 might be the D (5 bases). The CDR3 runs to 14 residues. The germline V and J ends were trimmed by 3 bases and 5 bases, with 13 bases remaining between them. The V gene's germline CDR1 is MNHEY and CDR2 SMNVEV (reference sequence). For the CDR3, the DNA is TGTGCCAGCAGTTTGCTGACAGAGGAGACTGAAGCTTTCTTT. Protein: CASSLLTEETEAFF.

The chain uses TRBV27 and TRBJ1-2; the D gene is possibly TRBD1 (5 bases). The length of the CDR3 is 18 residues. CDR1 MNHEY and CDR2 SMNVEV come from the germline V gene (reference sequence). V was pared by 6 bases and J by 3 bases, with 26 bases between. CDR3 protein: CASSSHPRGRPTDYGYTF. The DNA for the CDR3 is TGTGCCAGCAGCTCACACCCTCGGGGCCGCCCGACGGACTATGGCTACACCTTC.

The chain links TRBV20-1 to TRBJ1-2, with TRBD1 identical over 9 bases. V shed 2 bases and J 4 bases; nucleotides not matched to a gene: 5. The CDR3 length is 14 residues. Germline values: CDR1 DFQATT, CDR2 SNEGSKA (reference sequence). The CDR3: CSARPTGGAYGYTF. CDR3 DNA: TGCAGTGCTAGACCCACAGGGGGCGCCTATGGCTACACCTTC.

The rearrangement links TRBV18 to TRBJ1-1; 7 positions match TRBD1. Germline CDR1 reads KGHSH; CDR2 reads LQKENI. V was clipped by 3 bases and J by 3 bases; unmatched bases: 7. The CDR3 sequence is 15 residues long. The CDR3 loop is CASSPDREIDTEAFF. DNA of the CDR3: TGTGCCAGCTCACCCGACAGGGAAATCGACACTGAAGCTTTCTTT.

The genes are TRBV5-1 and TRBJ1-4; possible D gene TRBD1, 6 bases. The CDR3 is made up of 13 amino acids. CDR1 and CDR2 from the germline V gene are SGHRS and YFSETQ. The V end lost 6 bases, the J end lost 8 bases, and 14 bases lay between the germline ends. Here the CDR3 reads CASKGGEGEKLFF. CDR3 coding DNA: TGCGCCAGCAAAGGGGGAGAAGGGGAAAAACTGTTTTTT. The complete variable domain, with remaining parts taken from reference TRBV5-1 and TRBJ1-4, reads KAGVTQTPRYLIKTRGQQVTLSCSPISGHRSVSWYQQTPGQGLQFLFEYFSETQRNKGNFPGRFSGRQFSNSRSEMNVSTLELGDSALYLCASKGGEGEKLFFGSGTQLSVL.

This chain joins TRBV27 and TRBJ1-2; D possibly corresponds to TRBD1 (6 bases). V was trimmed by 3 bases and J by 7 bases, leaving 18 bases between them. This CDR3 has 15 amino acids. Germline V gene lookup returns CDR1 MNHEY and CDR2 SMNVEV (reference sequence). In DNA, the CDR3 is TGTGCCAGCAGTTTCCGGGCTCGGGAGGGGGGTGGCTACACCTTC. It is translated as CASSFRAREGGGYTF.

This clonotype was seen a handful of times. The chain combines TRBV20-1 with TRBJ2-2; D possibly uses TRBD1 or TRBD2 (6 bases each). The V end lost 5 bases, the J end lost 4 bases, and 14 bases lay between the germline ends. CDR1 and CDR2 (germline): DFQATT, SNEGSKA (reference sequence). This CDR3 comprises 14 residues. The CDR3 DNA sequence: TGCAGTGCTCTGCTGGGGGGCTCCACCGGGGAGCTGTTTTTT. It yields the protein CSALLGGSTGELFF.

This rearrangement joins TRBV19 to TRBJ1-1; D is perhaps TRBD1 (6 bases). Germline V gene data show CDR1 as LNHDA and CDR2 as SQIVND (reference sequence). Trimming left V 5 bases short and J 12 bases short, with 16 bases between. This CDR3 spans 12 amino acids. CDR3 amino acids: CASSFQEGGSFF. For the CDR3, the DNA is TGTGCCAGTAGTTTCCAAGAGGGGGGGTCTTTCTTT. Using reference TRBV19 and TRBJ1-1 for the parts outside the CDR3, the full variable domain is DGGITQSPKYLFRKEGQNVTLSCEQNLNHDAMYWYRQDPGQGLRLIYYSQIVNDFQKGDIAEGYSVSREKKESFPLTVTSAQKNPTAFYLCASSFQEGGSFFGQGTRLTVV.

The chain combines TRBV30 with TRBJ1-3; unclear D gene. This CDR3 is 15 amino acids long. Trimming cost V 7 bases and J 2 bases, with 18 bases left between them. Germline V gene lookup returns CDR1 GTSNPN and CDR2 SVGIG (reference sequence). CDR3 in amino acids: CASKPVYSAGNTIYF. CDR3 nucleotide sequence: TGTGCCTCGAAACCCGTTTACAGCGCTGGAAACACCATATATTTT.

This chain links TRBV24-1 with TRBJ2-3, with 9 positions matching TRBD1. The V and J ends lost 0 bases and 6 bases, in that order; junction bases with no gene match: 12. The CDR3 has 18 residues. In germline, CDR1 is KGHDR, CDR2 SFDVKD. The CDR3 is CATSDLGGQGTRSDTQYF. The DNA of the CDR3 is TGTGCCACCAGTGATTTGGGAGGACAGGGGACGAGGTCCGATACGCAGTATTTT.

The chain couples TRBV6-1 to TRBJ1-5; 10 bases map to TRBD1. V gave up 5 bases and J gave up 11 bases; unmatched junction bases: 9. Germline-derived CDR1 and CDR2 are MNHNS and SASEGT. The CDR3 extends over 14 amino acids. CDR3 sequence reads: CASSPGQGGSAQHF. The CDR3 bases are TGTGCCAGCAGTCCTGGACAGGGGGGATCAGCCCAGCATTTT.

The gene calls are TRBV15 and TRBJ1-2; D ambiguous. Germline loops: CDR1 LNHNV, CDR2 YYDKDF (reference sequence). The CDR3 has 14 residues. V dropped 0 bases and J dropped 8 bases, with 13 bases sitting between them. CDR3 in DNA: TGTGCCACCAGCAGAGATAGCACATCTCGGGGCTACACCTTC. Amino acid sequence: CATSRDSTSRGYTF.

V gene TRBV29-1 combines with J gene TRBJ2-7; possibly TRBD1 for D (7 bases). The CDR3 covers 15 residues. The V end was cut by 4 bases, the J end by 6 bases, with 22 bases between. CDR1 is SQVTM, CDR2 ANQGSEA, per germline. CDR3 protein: CSVGGERQGGREQYF. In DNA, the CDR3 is TGCAGCGTTGGTGGGGAGCGGCAGGGGGGACGCGAGCAGTACTTC.

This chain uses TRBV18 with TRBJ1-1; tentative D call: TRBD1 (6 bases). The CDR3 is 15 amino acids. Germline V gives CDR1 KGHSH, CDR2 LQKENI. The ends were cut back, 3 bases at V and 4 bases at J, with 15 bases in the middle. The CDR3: CASSPLTGVGTEAFF. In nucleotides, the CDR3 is TGTGCCAGCTCACCCCTGACAGGTGTGGGCACTGAAGCTTTCTTT.

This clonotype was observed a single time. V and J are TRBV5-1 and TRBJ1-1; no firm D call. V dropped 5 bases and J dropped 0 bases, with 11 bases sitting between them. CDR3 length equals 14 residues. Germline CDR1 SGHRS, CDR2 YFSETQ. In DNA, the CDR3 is TGCGCCAGCAGTAGCGGACGGTTGAACACTGAAGCTTTCTTT. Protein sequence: CASSSGRLNTEAFF.

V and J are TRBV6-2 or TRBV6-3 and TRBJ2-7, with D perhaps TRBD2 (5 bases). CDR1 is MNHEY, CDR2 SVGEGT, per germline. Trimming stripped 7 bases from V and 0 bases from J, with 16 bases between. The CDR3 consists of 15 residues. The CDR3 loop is CASIPGMGYSYEQYF. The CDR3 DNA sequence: TGTGCCAGCATCCCGGGGATGGGCTACTCCTACGAGCAGTACTTC.

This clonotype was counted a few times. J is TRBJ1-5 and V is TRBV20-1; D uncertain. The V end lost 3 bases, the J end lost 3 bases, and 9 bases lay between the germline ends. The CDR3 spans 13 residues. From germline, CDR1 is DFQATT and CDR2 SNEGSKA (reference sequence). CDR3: CSASSGDNQPQHF. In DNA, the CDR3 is TGCAGTGCTAGTTCGGGCGACAATCAGCCCCAGCATTTT.

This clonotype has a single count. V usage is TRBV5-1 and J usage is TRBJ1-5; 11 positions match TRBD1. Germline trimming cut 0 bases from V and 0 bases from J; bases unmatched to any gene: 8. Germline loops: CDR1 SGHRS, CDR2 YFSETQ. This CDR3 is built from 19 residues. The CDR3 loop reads CASSLARGQGEISNQPQHF. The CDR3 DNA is TGCGCCAGCAGCTTGGCGCGGGGACAGGGGGAAATTAGCAATCAGCCCCAGCATTTT.

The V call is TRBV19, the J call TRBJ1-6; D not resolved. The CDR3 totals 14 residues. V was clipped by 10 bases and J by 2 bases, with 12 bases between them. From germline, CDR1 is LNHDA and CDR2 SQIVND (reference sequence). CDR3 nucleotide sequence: TGTGCCATTAGCAAGGATCCCTATAATTCACCCCTCCACTTT. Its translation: CAISKDPYNSPLHF.